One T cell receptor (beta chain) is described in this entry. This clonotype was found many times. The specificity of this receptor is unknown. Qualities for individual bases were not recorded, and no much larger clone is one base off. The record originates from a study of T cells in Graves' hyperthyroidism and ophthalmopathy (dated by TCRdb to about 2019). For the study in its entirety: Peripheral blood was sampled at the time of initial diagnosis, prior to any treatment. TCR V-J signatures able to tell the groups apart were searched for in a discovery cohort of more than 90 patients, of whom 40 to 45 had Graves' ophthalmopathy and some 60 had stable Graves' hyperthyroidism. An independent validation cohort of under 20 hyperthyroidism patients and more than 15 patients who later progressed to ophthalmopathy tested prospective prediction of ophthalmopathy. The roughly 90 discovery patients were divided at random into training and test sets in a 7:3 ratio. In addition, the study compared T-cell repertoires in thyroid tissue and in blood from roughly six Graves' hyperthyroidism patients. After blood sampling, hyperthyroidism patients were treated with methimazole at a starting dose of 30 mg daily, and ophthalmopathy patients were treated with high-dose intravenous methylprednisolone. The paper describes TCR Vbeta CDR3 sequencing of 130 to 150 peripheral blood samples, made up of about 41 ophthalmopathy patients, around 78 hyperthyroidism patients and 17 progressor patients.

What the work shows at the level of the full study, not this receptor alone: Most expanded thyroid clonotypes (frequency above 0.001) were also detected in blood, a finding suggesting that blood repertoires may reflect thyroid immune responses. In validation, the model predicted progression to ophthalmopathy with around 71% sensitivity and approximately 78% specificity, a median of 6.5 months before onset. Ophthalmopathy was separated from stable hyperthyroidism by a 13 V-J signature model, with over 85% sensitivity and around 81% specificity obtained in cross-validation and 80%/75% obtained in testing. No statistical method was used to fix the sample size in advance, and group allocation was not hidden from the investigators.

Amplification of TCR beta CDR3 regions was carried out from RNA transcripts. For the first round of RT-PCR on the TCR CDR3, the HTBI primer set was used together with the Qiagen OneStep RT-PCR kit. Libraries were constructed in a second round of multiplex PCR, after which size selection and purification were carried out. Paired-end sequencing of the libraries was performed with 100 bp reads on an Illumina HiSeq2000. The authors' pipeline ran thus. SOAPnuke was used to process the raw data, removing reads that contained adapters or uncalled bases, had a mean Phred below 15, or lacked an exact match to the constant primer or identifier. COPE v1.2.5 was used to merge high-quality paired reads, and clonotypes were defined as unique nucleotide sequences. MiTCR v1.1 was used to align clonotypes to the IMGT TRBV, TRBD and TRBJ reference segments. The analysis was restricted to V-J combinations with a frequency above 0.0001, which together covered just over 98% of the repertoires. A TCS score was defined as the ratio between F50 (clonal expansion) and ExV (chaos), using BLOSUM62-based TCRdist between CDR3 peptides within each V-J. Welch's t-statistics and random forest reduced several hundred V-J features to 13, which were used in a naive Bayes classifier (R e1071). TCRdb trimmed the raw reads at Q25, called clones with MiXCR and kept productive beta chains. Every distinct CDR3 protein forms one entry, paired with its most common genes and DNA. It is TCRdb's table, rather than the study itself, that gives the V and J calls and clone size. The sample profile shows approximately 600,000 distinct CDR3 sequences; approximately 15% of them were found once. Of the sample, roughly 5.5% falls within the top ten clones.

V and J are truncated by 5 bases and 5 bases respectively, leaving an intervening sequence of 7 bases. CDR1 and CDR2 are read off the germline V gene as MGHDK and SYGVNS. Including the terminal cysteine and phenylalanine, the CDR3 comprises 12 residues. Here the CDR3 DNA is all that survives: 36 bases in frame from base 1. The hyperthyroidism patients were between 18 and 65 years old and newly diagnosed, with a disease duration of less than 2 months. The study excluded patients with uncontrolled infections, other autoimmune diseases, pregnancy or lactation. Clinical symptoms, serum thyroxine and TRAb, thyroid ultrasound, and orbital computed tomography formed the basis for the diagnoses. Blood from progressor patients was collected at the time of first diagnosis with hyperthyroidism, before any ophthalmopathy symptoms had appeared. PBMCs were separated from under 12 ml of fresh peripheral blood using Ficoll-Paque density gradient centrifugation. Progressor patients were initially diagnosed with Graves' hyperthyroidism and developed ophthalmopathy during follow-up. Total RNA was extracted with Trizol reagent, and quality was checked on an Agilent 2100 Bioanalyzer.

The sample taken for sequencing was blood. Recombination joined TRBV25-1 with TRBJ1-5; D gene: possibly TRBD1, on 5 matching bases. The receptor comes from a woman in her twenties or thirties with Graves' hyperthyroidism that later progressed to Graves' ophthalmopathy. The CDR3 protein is CASSMTDQPQHF. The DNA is TGTGCCAGCAGTATGACAGATCAGCCCCAGCATTTT. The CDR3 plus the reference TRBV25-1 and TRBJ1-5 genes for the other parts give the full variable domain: EADIYQTPRYLVIGTGKKITLECSQTMGHDKMYWYQQDPGMELHLIHYSYGVNSTEKGDLSSESTVSRIRTEHFPLTLESARPSHTSQYLCASSMTDQPQHFGDGTRLSIL.